This TCR beta chain was identified in a study of shared clonotypes between healthy human individuals. V lost 4 bases, J lost 5 bases, and 10 bases lay in between. This CDR3 spans 12 amino acids. Germline assignment: CDR1 SGHDT and CDR2 YYEEEE. CD45RO negativity and positive selection for CCR7 defined naive CD8 cells, a population that excluded terminally differentiated effector memory CD45RA+ cells. With regard to this clone: Its antigen is not identified.

Study-level findings and limits: Generation probabilities of non-shared clonotypes were lower (relative to those shared by all four donors). The researchers took only blood, and tissue repertoires probably look different. Shared across a few donors were around 5% of the naive CD4 clonotypes.

Method: immunoSEQ multiplex PCR; TCRdb's copy keeps in-frame clones and lacks some. The data hold millions of clones, with just over 90% observed a single time. Sequencing input: naive CD8+ T cells from PBMCs. The chain uses TRBV5-6 and TRBJ2-7; no clear D gene. This receptor was taken from a man younger than 35 in good health. Some clones in this sample may be carry-over from other donors' samples. The CDR3 region is CASSPGVHEQYF. In DNA form, the CDR3 reads TGTGCCAGCAGCCCCGGCGTCCACGAGCAGTACTTC.